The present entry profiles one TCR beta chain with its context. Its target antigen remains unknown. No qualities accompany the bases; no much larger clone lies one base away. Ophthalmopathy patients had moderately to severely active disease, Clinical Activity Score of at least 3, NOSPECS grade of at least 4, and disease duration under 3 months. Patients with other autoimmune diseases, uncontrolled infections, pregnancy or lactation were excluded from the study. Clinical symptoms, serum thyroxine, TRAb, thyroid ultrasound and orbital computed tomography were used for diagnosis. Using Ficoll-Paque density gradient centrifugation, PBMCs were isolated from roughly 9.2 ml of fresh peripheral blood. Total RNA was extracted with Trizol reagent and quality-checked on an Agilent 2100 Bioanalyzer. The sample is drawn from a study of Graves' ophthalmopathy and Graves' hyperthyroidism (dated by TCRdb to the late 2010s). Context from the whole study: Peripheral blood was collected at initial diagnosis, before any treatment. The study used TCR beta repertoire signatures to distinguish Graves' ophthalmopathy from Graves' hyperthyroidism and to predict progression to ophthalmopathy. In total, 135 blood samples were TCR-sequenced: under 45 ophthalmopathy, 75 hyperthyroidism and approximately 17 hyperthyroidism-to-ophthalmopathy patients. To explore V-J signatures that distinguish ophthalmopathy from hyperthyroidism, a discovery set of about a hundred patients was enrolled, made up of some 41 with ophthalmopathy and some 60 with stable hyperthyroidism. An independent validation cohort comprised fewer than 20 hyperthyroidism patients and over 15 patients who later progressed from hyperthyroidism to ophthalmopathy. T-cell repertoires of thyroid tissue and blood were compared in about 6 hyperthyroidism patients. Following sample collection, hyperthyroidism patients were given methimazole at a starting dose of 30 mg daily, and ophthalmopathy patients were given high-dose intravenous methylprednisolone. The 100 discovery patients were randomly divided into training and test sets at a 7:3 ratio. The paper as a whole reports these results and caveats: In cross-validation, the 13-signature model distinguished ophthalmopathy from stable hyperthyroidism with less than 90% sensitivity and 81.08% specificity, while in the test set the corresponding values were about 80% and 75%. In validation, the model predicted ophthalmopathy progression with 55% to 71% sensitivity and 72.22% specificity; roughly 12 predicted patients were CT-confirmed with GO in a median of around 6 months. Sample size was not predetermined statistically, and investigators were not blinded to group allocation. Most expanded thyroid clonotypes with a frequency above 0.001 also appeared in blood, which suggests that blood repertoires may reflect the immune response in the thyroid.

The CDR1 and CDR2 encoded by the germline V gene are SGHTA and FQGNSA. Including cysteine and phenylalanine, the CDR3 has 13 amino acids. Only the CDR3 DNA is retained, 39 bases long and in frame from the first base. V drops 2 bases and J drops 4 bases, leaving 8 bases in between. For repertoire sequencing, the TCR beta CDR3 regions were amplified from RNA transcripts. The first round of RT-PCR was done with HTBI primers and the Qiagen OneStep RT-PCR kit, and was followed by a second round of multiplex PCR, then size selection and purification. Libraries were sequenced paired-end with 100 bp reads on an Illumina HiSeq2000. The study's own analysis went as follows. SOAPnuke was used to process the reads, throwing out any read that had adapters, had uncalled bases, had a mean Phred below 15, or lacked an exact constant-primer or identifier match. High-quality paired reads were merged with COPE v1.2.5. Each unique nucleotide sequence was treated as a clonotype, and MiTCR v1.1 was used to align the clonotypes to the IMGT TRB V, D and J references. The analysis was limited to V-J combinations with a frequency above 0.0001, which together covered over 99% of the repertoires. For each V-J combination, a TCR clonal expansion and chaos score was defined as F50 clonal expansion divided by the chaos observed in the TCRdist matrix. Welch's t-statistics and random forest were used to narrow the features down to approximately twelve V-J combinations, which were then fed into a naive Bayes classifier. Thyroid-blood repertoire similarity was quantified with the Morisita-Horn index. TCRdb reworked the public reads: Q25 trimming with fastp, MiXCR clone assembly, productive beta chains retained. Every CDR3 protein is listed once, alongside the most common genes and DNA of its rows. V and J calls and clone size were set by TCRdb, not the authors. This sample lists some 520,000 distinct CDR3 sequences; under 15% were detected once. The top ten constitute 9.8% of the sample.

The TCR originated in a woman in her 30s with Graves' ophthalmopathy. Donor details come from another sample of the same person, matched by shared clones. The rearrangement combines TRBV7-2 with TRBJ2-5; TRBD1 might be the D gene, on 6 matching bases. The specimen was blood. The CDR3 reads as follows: CASSLMDRETQYF. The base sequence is TGTGCCAGCAGCTTAATGGACAGAGAGACCCAGTACTTC.